A single T cell receptor (beta chain) is shown here with its context. Its antigen is undetermined. V trimming: 4 bases; J trimming: 2 bases; junction bases outside the gene matches: 6. The CDR3 contains 14 residues. Germline V gives CDR1 GTSNPN, CDR2 SVGIG (reference sequence). Method: immunoSEQ multiplex PCR; TCRdb's copy keeps in-frame clones and lacks some. Here the sample spans several thousand clones, 77% being singletons. The data derive from a study of chemoradiotherapy in HPV16-positive cancers. Points from the study as a whole: Candidate HPV-specific clones and E7-related TCR motifs grew in tumor during treatment.

The source is a human donor with HPV-associated anogenital cancer. The V call is TRBV30, the J call TRBJ2-5; 8 bases match TRBD2. The sample consisted of tumor tissue, taken from a patient who underwent chemoradiotherapy. The CDR3 here is CAWTGGALQETQYF. DNA of the CDR3: TGTGCCTGGACGGGGGGGGCACTACAAGAGACCCAGTACTTC.